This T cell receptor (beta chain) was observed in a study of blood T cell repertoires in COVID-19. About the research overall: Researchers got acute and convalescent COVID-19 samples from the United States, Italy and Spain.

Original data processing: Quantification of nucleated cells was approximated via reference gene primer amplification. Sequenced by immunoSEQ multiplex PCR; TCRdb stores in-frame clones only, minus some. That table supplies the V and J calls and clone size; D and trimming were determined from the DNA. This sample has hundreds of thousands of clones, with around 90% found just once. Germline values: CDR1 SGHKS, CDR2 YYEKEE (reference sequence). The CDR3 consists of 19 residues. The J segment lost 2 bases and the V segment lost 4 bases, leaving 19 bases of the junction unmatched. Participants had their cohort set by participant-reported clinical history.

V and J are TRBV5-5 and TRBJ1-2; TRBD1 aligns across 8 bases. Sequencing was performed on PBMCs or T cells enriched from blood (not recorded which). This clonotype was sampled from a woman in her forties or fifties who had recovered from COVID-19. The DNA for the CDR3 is TGTGCCAGCAGCCTTCTTCTTAGTTCCCTGGGACAGGAGAACTATGGCTACACCTTC. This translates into CASSLLLSSLGQENYGYTF.